This T cell receptor (beta chain) was captured in a study of cytomegalovirus exposure and HLA in healthy donors. Whole-study results and caveats: Researchers catalogued some 160 TCR beta chains as cytomegalovirus-associated. Immune exposure information available was restricted to CMV serostatus.

Trimming removed 5 bases at V and 0 bases at J, with 11 bases between. The CDR3 sequence is 15 residues long. Germline loops: CDR1 SGHVS, CDR2 FNYEAQ. Comments on this clone: Its antigen is not identified.

PCR primers comprised 60 Vbeta and 13 Jbeta primers. Using immunoSEQ multiplex PCR, the repertoire was profiled, and TCRdb retains in-frame clones only, with some absent. The sample carries 210,000 or so clones, over 75% recorded once. The clonotype was recovered from a man aged 18 to 30 in good health and CMV-seronegative. The sample comprised PBMCs. The genes are TRBV7-6 and TRBJ1-3; weak D call: TRBD1 (5 bases). In nucleotides, the CDR3 is TGTGCCAGCAGCAGGAGGGACTTCTCTGGAAACACCATATATTTT. Translated: CASSRRDFSGNTIYF. Drawing the rest from reference TRBV7-6 and TRBJ1-3, the complete variable domain is GAGVSQSPRYKVTKRGQDVALRCDPISGHVSLYWYRQALGQGPEFLTYFNYEAQQDKSGLPNDRFSAERPEGSISTLTIQRTEQRDSAMYRCASSRRDFSGNTIYFGEGSWLTVV.